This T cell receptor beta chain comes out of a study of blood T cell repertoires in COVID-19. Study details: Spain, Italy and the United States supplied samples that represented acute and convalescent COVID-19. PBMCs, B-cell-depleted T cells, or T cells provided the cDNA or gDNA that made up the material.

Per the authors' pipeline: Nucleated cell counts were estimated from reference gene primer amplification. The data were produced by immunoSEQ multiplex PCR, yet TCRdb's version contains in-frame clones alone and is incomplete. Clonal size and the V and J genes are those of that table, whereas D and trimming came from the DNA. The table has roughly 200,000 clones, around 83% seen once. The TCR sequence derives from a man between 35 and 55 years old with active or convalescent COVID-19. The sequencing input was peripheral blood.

The CDR3: CASRLAQERLETQYF. CDR3 DNA: TGTGCAAGTCGCTTAGCGCAAGAGCGGCTAGAGACCCAGTACTTC. The chain combines TRBV12-2 with TRBJ2-5; the D segment call TRBD2 is taken from the table without a DNA check. TRBV12-2 is marked as a pseudogene. The CDR3 totals 15 residues.